These T cell receptor beta chains were read from a single sample in a study of cytomegalovirus exposure and HLA in healthy donors. Profiling relied on immunoSEQ multiplex PCR, and the TCRdb table lists in-frame clones only, not all of them. Of 100,000 or so clones in the sample, roughly three quarters were seen once. The sequenced material came from PBMCs. These receptors were obtained from a man aged 35-49 years in good health and CMV-seronegative. The CDR3 runs from the conserved cysteine through the conserved F or W. The D gene is left open where the match is weak. Clone size appears in some rows only: once, few, many, or a class for an expanded clone.

cdr3_aa cdr3_nt v_call d_call clone_size cdr3_length j_call
CASSSTSEGDTQYF TGTGCCAGCAGCTCGACTAGCGAAGGAGATACGCAGTATTTT TRBV11-2 TRBD2 NA 14 TRBJ2-3
CASSQQRGGSYNEQFF TGTGCCAGCAGCCAACAGCGGGGGGGGTCCTACAATGAGCAGTTCTTC TRBV13 TRBD2 NA 16 TRBJ2-1
CASSLDRGLYGYTF TGTGCCAGCTCACTCGACAGGGGGCTCTATGGCTACACCTTC TRBV18 TRBD1 NA 14 TRBJ1-2
CASSNKEGQGNNSPLHF TGTGCCAGCAGCAATAAGGAGGGACAGGGGAATAATTCACCCCTCCACTTT TRBV21-1 NA NA 17 TRBJ1-6
CASSLGTANTEAFF TGTGCCAGCAGCTTGGGAACAGCTAACACTGAAGCTTTCTTT TRBV5-6 NA NA 14 TRBJ1-1
CASSFYGQGKNYGYTF TGTGCCAGCAGCTTCTATGGACAGGGAAAGAACTATGGCTACACCTTC TRBV7-8 TRBD1 few 16 TRBJ1-2
CASSFGLAGQEYF TGTGCCAGCAGCTTTGGACTAGCGGGGCAGGAGTATTTT TRBV5-4 TRBD2 NA 13 TRBJ2-3
CASSFRTGGDQAFF TGCGCCAGCAGCTTCAGGACAGGGGGCGACCAAGCTTTCTTT TRBV5-1 TRBD1 NA 14 TRBJ1-1
CASSLARGGYTF TGTGCCAGCAGCTTAGCCAGGGGTGGCTACACCTTC TRBV7-8 NA few 12 TRBJ1-2
CASSLQQGTAPIYGYTF TGCGCCAGCAGCTTGCAGCAGGGGACCGCACCAATCTATGGCTACACCTTC TRBV5-1 NA NA 17 TRBJ1-2
CASTDRVDGYTF TGTGCCAGCACGGACAGGGTAGATGGCTACACCTTC TRBV7-2 TRBD1 NA 12 TRBJ1-2
CASSPRTGQAGELFF TGTGCCAGCAGCCCCCGGACAGGACAAGCTGGGGAGCTGTTTTTT TRBV7-9 TRBD1 NA 15 TRBJ2-2
CASSLVAGASSGANVLTF TGTGCCAGCAGCTTAGTGGCAGGGGCGAGCTCTGGGGCCAACGTCCTGACTTTC TRBV7-2 NA NA 18 TRBJ2-6
CASSSIAGSTQETQYF TGCGCCAGCAGCTCCATAGCGGGGAGTACCCAAGAGACCCAGTACTTC TRBV5-1 TRBD2 NA 16 TRBJ2-5
CASSPGGTGPYNYGYTF TGTGCCAGCAGCCCTGGGGGGACAGGGCCCTATAACTATGGCTACACCTTC TRBV5-6 TRBD1 once 17 TRBJ1-2
CASSPGPAGNTIYF TGTGCCAGCAGCCCCGGTCCTGCTGGAAACACCATATATTTT TRBV7-7 NA NA 14 TRBJ1-3
CASSRRRQGPTGELFF TGTGCCAGCAGCCGAAGGAGACAGGGACCCACCGGGGAGCTGTTTTTT TRBV7-9 TRBD1 NA 16 TRBJ2-2
CASSLDRSYSPLHF TGTGCCAGCAGCTTGGACAGGAGTTACTCACCCCTCCACTTT TRBV5-6 NA few 14 TRBJ1-6
CASSLEGVLGYGYTF TGCGCCAGCAGCTTGGAGGGGGTACTAGGCTATGGCTACACCTTC TRBV5-1 NA NA 15 TRBJ1-2
CASSSLDWRRRKETQYF TGTGCCAGCAGTTCCCTTGACTGGCGGCGGAGAAAAGAGACCCAGTACTTC TRBV6-9 NA NA 17 TRBJ2-5
CASSIQGGDTEAFF TGTGCCAGCAGCATACAGGGTGGGGACACTGAAGCTTTCTTT TRBV7-6 NA once 14 TRBJ1-1
CASSQRRGESEQFF TGTGCCAGCAGCCAAAGACGGGGGGAGAGTGAGCAGTTCTTC TRBV2 TRBD2 few 14 TRBJ2-1
CASSPWGGTEAFF TGTGCCAGCAGCCCGTGGGGGGGCACTGAAGCTTTCTTT TRBV7-9 NA NA 13 TRBJ1-1